These 22 T cell receptor beta chains originate from one sample sequenced in a study of control samples from healthy donors and cancer patients. TCRdb keeps only in-frame clones here, not all; method: immunoSEQ multiplex PCR. The table lists 390,000 or so clones, about 93% of them singletons, with around 6.4% in the top ten. Sequencing used PBMCs. Receptors were obtained from a man between 35 and 55 years old with head and neck cancer.

Written as DNA, the CDR3 is TGTGCCAGCAGCTTGGCCGGGCAGGCGGGATATGAAGCTTTCTTT. It yields the protein CASSLAGQAGYEAFF. The chain links TRBV5-4 to TRBJ1-1; no definite D call. CDR3 length equals 15 residues. Per the germline V gene, CDR1 is SGHNT and CDR2 is YYREEE (reference sequence). V lost 0 bases to trimming and J lost 7 bases, with 16 bases between them. Drawing the rest from reference TRBV5-4 and TRBJ1-1, the complete variable domain is ETGVTQSPTHLIKTRGQQVTLRCSSQSGHNTVSWYQQALGQGPQFIFQYYREEENGRGNFPPRFSGLQFPNYSSELNVNALELDDSALYLCASSLAGQAGYEAFFGQGTRLTVV.

The chain recombines TRBV27 with TRBJ2-1; 11 nucleotides match TRBD2. This CDR3 contains 17 residues. V was clipped by 4 bases and J by 2 bases; unmatched bases: 7. Germline V gives CDR1 MNHEY, CDR2 SMNVEV (reference sequence). The CDR3 coding sequence is TGTGCCAGCAGTTCCAAACTAGCGGGAGCACCCTACAATGAGCAGTTCTTC. As protein: CASSSKLAGAPYNEQFF.

This chain links TRBV5-1 with TRBJ2-7, with D possibly matching TRBD1 (6 bases). Germline assignment: CDR1 SGHRS and CDR2 YFSETQ. Trimming took 4 bases from V and 2 from J, leaving 10 bases between them. The CDR3 runs to 13 residues. For the CDR3, the DNA is TGCGCCAGCAGCGGGACAAACCCCTACGAGCAGTACTTC. It is translated as CASSGTNPYEQYF.

The J gene is TRBJ2-2, the V gene TRBV19; 13 bases line up with TRBD2. The CDR3 spans 19 residues. Germline loops: CDR1 LNHDA, CDR2 SQIVND (reference sequence). After removal of 4 bases from V and 2 bases from J, the junction contained 10 bases not matched to a gene. CDR3 residues: CASSRGTSGDLFNTGELFF. CDR3 DNA sequence: TGTGCCAGTAGTAGGGGGACTAGCGGGGACCTTTTTAACACCGGGGAGCTGTTTTTT.

This chain uses TRBV5-4 with TRBJ2-2; 13 bases fit TRBD2. Germline V lookup: CDR1 SGHNT, CDR2 YYREEE (reference sequence). With V trimmed by 4 bases and J by 7 bases, 13 bases remained unmatched. The CDR3 contains 18 residues. Here the CDR3 DNA reads TGTGCCAGCAGCCGGGGACCCGGGACTAGCGGGGCGGTCGGGGAGCTGTTTTTT. The encoded protein is CASSRGPGTSGAVGELFF.

The rearrangement joins TRBV13 to TRBJ2-2; TRBD2 matches 10 bases. The CDR3 contains 19 residues. Germline loops: CDR1 PRHDT, CDR2 FYEKMQ (reference sequence). Unmatched junction bases numbered 16, after V lost 3 bases and J lost 6 bases. The CDR3 bases are TGTGCCAGCAGCTTTTTCATCCCCCTTAGCGGGGGGTCAGCCGGGGAGCTGTTTTTT. This codes for CASSFFIPLSGGSAGELFF. Full variable domain (outside the CDR3, taken from reference TRBV13 and TRBJ2-2): AAGVIQSPRHLIKEKRETATLKCYPIPRHDTVYWYQQGPGQDPQFLISFYEKMQSDKGSIPDRFSAQQFSDYHSELNMSSLELGDSALYFCASSFFIPLSGGSAGELFFGEGSRLTVL.

The chain employs TRBV6-5 and TRBJ1-2; D uncertain. Per germline, CDR1 MNHEY and CDR2 SVGAGI. The CDR3 extends over 15 amino acids. V was shortened by 2 bases and J by 5 bases, with 15 bases between the two germline ends. The CDR3 sequence: CASSYGMTNPYGYTF. CDR3 nucleotides: TGTGCCAGCAGTTACGGAATGACCAATCCGTATGGCTACACCTTC.

Concerning this clone: The junction departs from germline at one end; a sequencing error may be responsible. V gene TRBV7-9 combines with J gene TRBJ1-2; 8 nucleotides align to TRBD1. Germline values: CDR1 SEHNR, CDR2 FQNEAQ (reference sequence). This CDR3 region has 13 residues. CDR3: CASSLGNRQGPSF. CDR3 nucleotide sequence: TGTGCCAGCAGCTTAGGGAATAGACAGGGGCCATCCTTC.

The CDR3 bases are TGTGCCAGCAGCTTAGGGACAGGGGGCGTGCAGCCCCAGCATTTT. Protein product: CASSLGTGGVQPQHF. The gene calls are TRBV7-8 and TRBJ1-5; 11 bases are a match to TRBD1. Germline CDR1 is SGHVS and CDR2 is FQNEAQ. CDR3 length equals 15 residues. With V trimmed by 1 base and J by 7 bases, 3 bases remained unmatched.

This clone was seen a handful of times. The chain couples TRBV30 to TRBJ1-5; D gene uncertain. The CDR3 spans 14 residues. V was cut by 2 bases and J by 3 bases, with 11 bases left in between. CDR1 is GTSNPN and CDR2 is SVGIG in the germline V gene (reference sequence). CDR3 sequence reads: CAWSIGVANQPQHF. As DNA, the CDR3 is TGTGCCTGGAGTATCGGTGTGGCCAATCAGCCCCAGCATTTT.

The chain combines TRBV28 with TRBJ1-4; D possibly corresponds to TRBD1 (5 bases). The CDR3 sequence is 16 residues long. The V gene lost 5 bases and the J gene lost 5 bases, with 18 bases spanning the gap. CDR1 is MDHEN and CDR2 is SYDVKM in the germline V gene. The CDR3, as DNA: TGTGCCAGCAGTGGCCTTGGGGGACGCCGCAATGAAAAACTGTTTTTT. Translating it yields CASSGLGGRRNEKLFF.

This chain connects TRBV10-3 to TRBJ2-5, with TRBD2 identical over 12 bases. Germline loops: CDR1 ENHRY, CDR2 SYGVKD. The CDR3 totals 20 residues. Trimming took 0 bases from V and 4 from J; bases not matched to a gene: 15. CDR3 nucleotides: TGTGCCATCAGTGAGTCCACCCCTCCCCGACTAGCGGGAGCCGGAGAGACCCAGTACTTC. Its protein product is CAISESTPPRLAGAGETQYF.

CDR3 protein: CASSLSVRVQFYEQYF. The CDR3 region has the DNA TGCGCCAGCAGCTTGAGTGTGCGCGTTCAGTTTTACGAGCAGTACTTC. J is TRBJ2-7 and V is TRBV5-1; no clear D gene. The V end lost 1 base, the J end lost 4 bases, and 18 bases lay between the germline ends. Per germline, CDR1 SGHRS and CDR2 YFSETQ. The CDR3 runs 16 residues.

CDR3 protein: CASSQDAGSDTIYF. The DNA for the CDR3 is TGTGCCAGCAGCCAAGACGCAGGGTCGGACACCATATATTTT. The chain uses TRBV3-1 (or the pseudogene TRBV3-2) and TRBJ1-3; possibly TRBD1 for D (5 bases). This CDR3 has 14 residues. Trimming pared 0 bases from V and 8 bases from J, leaving 11 bases between. Per germline, CDR1 LGHDT and CDR2 YNNKEL (reference sequence).

This clone was counted a single time. The chain has TRBV9 and TRBJ2-1; D remains unclear. The V end was cut by 7 bases, the J end by 0 bases, with 11 bases between. Germline V CDR1 and CDR2: SGDLS, YYNGEE. This CDR3 region has 14 residues. DNA for the CDR3: TGTGCCAGCGGCCCGGCCAGCTCCTACAATGAGCAGTTCTTC. Residues: CASGPASSYNEQFF.

The chain has TRBV3-1 (or the pseudogene TRBV3-2) and TRBJ2-7; D uncertain. V was clipped by 1 base and J by 5 bases, with 6 bases between them. Germline CDR1 is LGHDT and CDR2 is YNNKEL (reference sequence). The CDR3 length is 12 residues. Here the CDR3 reads CASSQVLHEQYF. The CDR3 bases are TGTGCCAGCAGCCAAGTGTTACACGAGCAGTACTTC.

This chain joins TRBV6-5 and TRBJ1-2, with 7 bases matching TRBD1. Trimming at V came to 1 base and at J to 4 bases, leaving 0 bases not matched to a gene. The CDR3 runs to 13 residues. CDR1 is MNHEY and CDR2 is SVGAGI in the germline V gene. The chain's CDR3 is CASSYYRGYGYTF. The CDR3 coding sequence is TGTGCCAGCAGTTACTACAGGGGCTATGGCTACACCTTC.

The sample holds a few counts of this clone. The chain has TRBV7-9 and TRBJ1-4; perhaps TRBD1 as D (6 bases). CDR3 length equals 15 residues. Germline V gene sequence: CDR1 SEHNR, CDR2 FQNEAQ (reference sequence). Trimming took off 5 bases at V and 7 bases at J, with 17 bases between the two ends. The CDR3 protein is CASSLSGGFVEKLFF. CDR3 DNA sequence: TGTGCCAGCAGCCTTTCGGGGGGCTTTGTTGAAAAACTGTTTTTT.

The chain recombines TRBV5-5 with TRBJ1-1, with D tentatively TRBD1 (5 bases). V was clipped by 4 bases and J by 4 bases, with 8 bases between them. The V gene's germline CDR1 is SGHKS and CDR2 YYEKEE (reference sequence). The CDR3 consists of 12 residues. The CDR3 DNA is TGTGCCAGCAGCCGGGACGGCACTGAAGCTTTCTTT. Residues: CASSRDGTEAFF.

J is TRBJ1-1 and V is TRBV10-3, with 8 bases matching TRBD1. The CDR3 length is 15 residues. V lost 2 bases and J lost 1; bases outside the gene matches: 3. Germline loops: CDR1 ENHRY, CDR2 SYGVKD. CDR3 nucleotides: TGTGCCATCAGTGAGCTCCAGGGGGCGAACACTGAAGCTTTCTTT. Protein: CAISELQGANTEAFF.

The rearrangement uses TRBV28 and TRBJ2-7; 7 positions agree with TRBD2. Per the germline V gene, CDR1 is MDHEN and CDR2 is SYDVKM. After removal of 11 bases from V and 5 bases from J, the junction contained 6 bases not matched to a gene. This CDR3 contains 11 residues. CDR3 in DNA: TGTGCCCTGGGAGGGCACGACGAGCAGTACTTC. Protein sequence: CALGGHDEQYF.

V is TRBV28 and J is TRBJ2-7; TRBD1 or TRBD2 may be the D gene (5 bases each). The CDR3 covers 14 residues. Germline CDR1 is MDHEN and CDR2 is SYDVKM. The V end was cut by 5 bases, the J end by 6 bases, with 17 bases between. The CDR3 reads CASSPPGLGGEQYF. Written as DNA, the CDR3 is TGTGCCAGCAGTCCTCCGGGCCTTGGGGGCGAGCAGTACTTC.